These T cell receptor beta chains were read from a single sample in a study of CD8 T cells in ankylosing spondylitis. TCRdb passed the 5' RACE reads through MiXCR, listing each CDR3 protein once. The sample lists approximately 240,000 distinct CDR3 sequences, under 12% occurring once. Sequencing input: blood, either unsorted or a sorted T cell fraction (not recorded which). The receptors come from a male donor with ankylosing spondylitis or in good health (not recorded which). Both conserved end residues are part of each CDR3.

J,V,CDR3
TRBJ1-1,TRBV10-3,CAISTRGSTEAFF
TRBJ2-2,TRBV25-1,CASSQAGVDTGELFF
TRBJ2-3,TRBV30,CAWSGRPLDTQYF
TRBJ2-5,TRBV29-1,CSVGVAGGPETQYF
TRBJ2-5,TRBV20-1,CSARDNRGETQYF
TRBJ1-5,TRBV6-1,CASRPGTASNQPQHF
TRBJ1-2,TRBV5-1,CASSSVGQGAYGYTF
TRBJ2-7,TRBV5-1,CASSPIGQYEQYF
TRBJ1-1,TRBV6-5,CASSYGFPMNTEAFF
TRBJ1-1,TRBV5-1,CASSSQPYSDRLNTEAFF
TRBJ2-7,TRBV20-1,CSASGDDRGPHEQYF
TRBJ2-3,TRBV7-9,CASSLWGASTDTQYF
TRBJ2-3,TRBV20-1,CSAPRKVAVSTDTQYF
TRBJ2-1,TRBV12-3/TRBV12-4,CASRLAGAWEQFF
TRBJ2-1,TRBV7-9,CASSLEGGGRSEQFF
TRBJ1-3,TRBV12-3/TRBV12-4,CASSLGTGLGNTIYF
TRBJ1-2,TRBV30,CAWSWGRNGYTF
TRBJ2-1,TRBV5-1,CASSPLGGNEQFF
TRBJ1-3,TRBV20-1,CSASSGTLKRENTIYF
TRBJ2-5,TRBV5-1,CASSPGTSAQETQYF
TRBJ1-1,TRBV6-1,CASRRQGNTQAFF
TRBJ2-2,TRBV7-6,CASSLGSSGGPNTGELFF